Shown below are 22 T cell receptor beta chains from a single sample sequenced in a study of technical replicates of blood from several donors. Data came from immunoSEQ multiplex PCR; TCRdb stores just in-frame clones and leaves some out. This table has some 84,000 clones, 90% to 95% appearing once. The sample was T cells isolated from PBMCs. The receptors originated from a human donor in good health.

This chain links TRBV30 with TRBJ2-1, with TRBD2 matching over 10 bases. The CDR3 is 13 amino acids. Trimming cost V 5 bases and J 10 bases; bases outside gene matches: 8. Germline V lookup: CDR1 GTSNPN, CDR2 SVGIG (reference sequence). DNA for the CDR3: TGTGCCTGGGTCCCTAGCGGGAGAGGCGAGCAGTTCTTC. Translated: CAWVPSGRGEQFF.

The genes are TRBV11-3 and TRBJ2-7; 7 bases agree with TRBD2. The length of the CDR3 is 13 residues. The germline gives CDR1 SGHNT, CDR2 YENEEA. The junction had 0 bases not matched to a gene; V was cut back by 2 bases and J by 2 bases. In nucleotides, the CDR3 is TGTGCCAGCAGCTTACGGGGGGCCTACGAGCAGTACTTC. As protein: CASSLRGAYEQYF.

This clone was observed a single time. This chain uses TRBV7-9 with TRBJ2-1; possibly TRBD1 for D (5 bases). V dropped 3 bases and J dropped 6 bases, with 15 bases sitting between them. This CDR3 is built from 15 residues. CDR1 is SEHNR, CDR2 FQNEAQ, per germline (reference sequence). The CDR3 DNA reads as TGTGCCAGCAGCTTGGGGCCTACAGCTACCAATGAGCAGTTCTTC. It specifies CASSLGPTATNEQFF. Variable domain in full (rest from reference TRBV7-9 and TRBJ2-1): DTGVSQNPRHKITKRGQNVTFRCDPISEHNRLYWYRQTLGQGPEFLTYFQNEAQLEKSRLLSDRFSAERPKGSFSTLEIQRTEQGDSAMYLCASSLGPTATNEQFFGPGTRLTVL.

The rearrangement links TRBV6-5 to TRBJ1-1; D not certain. V was shortened by 5 bases and J by 9 bases, with 10 bases between the two germline ends. Looked up from germline, CDR1 is MNHEY and CDR2 is SVGAGI. The CDR3 extends over 11 amino acids. CDR3 protein: CASSTGIQAFF. The CDR3 DNA follows: TGTGCCAGCAGTACCGGGATACAAGCTTTCTTT.

The chain carries TRBV6-5 and TRBJ2-3; 8 bases are shared with TRBD2. V shed 6 bases, J shed 3 bases, and the junction held 5 bases outside the gene matches. From germline, CDR1 is MNHEY and CDR2 SVGAGI. The CDR3 loop spans 14 amino acids. For the CDR3, the DNA is TGTGCCAGCAGCCAGAGCGGGAGTACAGATACGCAGTATTTT. Translating gives CASSQSGSTDTQYF.

This clone was counted a single time. The CDR3 nucleotides are TGTGCCTGGAGTATGGGCAATTCCAATGGCACCTTC. Translation: CAWSMGNSNGTF. The chain recombines TRBV30 with TRBJ1-2; D call uncertain. The CDR3 is made up of 12 amino acids. V was clipped by 2 bases and J by 13 bases, with 17 bases between them. Germline V lookup: CDR1 GTSNPN, CDR2 SVGIG (reference sequence). The entire variable domain, with the rest obtained from reference TRBV30 and TRBJ1-2, is as follows: SQTIHQWPATLVQPVGSPLSLECTVEGTSNPNLYWYRQAAGRGLQLLFYSVGIGQISSEVPQNLSASRPQDRQFILSSKKLLLSDSGFYLCAWSMGNSNGTFGSGTRLTVV.

The chain has TRBV5-1 and TRBJ2-3; 8 bases align to TRBD1. V trimming: 6 bases; J trimming: 1 base; junction bases outside the gene matches: 4. CDR3 length: 14 residues. The germline V gene has CDR1 SGHRS and CDR2 YFSETQ. The CDR3 DNA reads TGCGCCAGCACCCGGGGACAGGGCACAGATACGCAGTATTTT. As protein: CASTRGQGTDTQYF.

The chain employs TRBV13 and TRBJ1-1, with 10 bases that match TRBD1. The germline V gene has CDR1 PRHDT and CDR2 FYEKMQ (reference sequence). There are 16 residues in the CDR3. J lost 0 bases, V lost 3 bases, and 4 bases had no gene match. CDR3 nucleotide sequence: TGTGCCAGCAGCTTGGGACAGGGGAACATGAACACTGAAGCTTTCTTT. Translating it yields CASSLGQGNMNTEAFF.

The chain couples TRBV9 to TRBJ1-1; unclear D gene. V was shortened by 0 bases and J by 4 bases, with 10 bases between the two germline ends. CDR3 length equals 14 residues. Germline CDR1 is SGDLS and CDR2 is YYNGEE. The CDR3 sequence: CASSVDPGVTEAFF. CDR3 coding DNA: TGTGCCAGCAGCGTAGATCCGGGTGTCACTGAAGCTTTCTTT.

V usage is TRBV4-3 and J usage is TRBJ1-2; possible D gene TRBD1, 6 bases. This CDR3 contains 16 residues. V lost 1 base, J lost 7 bases, and 19 bases lay in between. Germline CDR1 reads LGHNA; CDR2 reads YSLEER. CDR3 nucleotides: TGCGCCAGCAGCCAAGGCGGAACAGGGAAGGTGTCTGGCTACACCTTC. Its translation is CASSQGGTGKVSGYTF.

V usage is TRBV28 and J usage is TRBJ1-1; the D is unclear. The length of the CDR3 is 14 residues. Trimming left V 5 bases short and J 4 bases short, with 14 bases between. The V gene's germline CDR1 is MDHEN and CDR2 SYDVKM. CDR3 loop: CASSPARESTEAFF. In DNA, the CDR3 is TGTGCCAGCAGTCCTGCTAGGGAGAGCACTGAAGCTTTCTTT. The full variable domain, in which reference TRBV28 and TRBJ1-1 provide the parts outside the CDR3, is DVKVTQSSRYLVKRTGEKVFLECVQDMDHENMFWYRQDPGLGLRLIYFSYDVKMKEKGDIPEGYSVSREKKERFSLILESASTNQTSMYLCASSPARESTEAFFGQGTRLTVV.

The chain joins TRBV30 to TRBJ2-1; D unclear. Trimming took off 2 bases at V and 9 bases at J, with 8 bases between the two ends. The CDR3 is 11 amino acids. Germline V gives CDR1 GTSNPN, CDR2 SVGIG (reference sequence). The CDR3 spells CAWSPVSEQFF. CDR3 nucleotide sequence: TGTGCCTGGAGTCCAGTCAGTGAGCAGTTCTTC.

The genes are TRBV11-2 and TRBJ2-7; no firm D call. Germline V lookup: CDR1 SGHAT, CDR2 FQNNGV. CDR3 length: 10 residues. V lost 6 bases to trimming and J lost 3 bases, with 3 bases between them. The CDR3 coding sequence is TGTGCCAGCAGTAGCTACGAGCAGTACTTC. This encodes CASSSYEQYF.

The chain couples TRBV30 to TRBJ1-1; D remains unclear. Trimming removed 3 bases at V and 3 bases at J, with 14 bases between. This CDR3 is built from 14 residues. The V gene's germline CDR1 is GTSNPN and CDR2 SVGIG (reference sequence). The CDR3 region is CAWSRHGGYTEAFF. In nucleotides, the CDR3 is TGTGCCTGGAGCCGACACGGAGGGTACACTGAAGCTTTCTTT.

A single count supports this clone. This chain uses TRBV28 with TRBJ1-2; TRBD1 might be the D (5 bases). This CDR3 has 14 amino acids. Per germline, CDR1 MDHEN and CDR2 SYDVKM. Trimming took off 2 bases at V and 4 bases at J, with 11 bases between the two ends. For the CDR3, the DNA is TGTGCCAGCAGTTTAGAGACAGATCTCTATGGCTACACCTTC. Translation gives CASSLETDLYGYTF.

The V gene is TRBV11-3, the J gene TRBJ2-1; 10 nucleotides align to TRBD2. Per the germline V gene, CDR1 is SGHNT and CDR2 is YENEEA. The CDR3 is made up of 17 amino acids. V lost 1 base and J lost 3; bases outside the gene matches: 6. CDR3: CASSLAGTSDNYNEQFF. DNA for the CDR3: TGTGCCAGCAGCTTAGCCGGGACTAGCGATAACTACAATGAGCAGTTCTTC.

This sequence joins TRBV6-1 and TRBJ1-1, with D perhaps TRBD1 (5 bases). CDR1 is MNHNS, CDR2 SASEGT, per germline. The CDR3 length is 14 residues. Trimming took 8 bases from V and 2 from J, leaving 15 bases between them. CDR3 in DNA: TGTGCCAGCGGGGGTTTGGGGGGAAACACTGAAGCTTTCTTT. Encoded protein: CASGGLGGNTEAFF.

The chain is built from TRBV30 and TRBJ2-6, with unresolved D. The germline V gene has CDR1 GTSNPN and CDR2 SVGIG (reference sequence). Between the trimmed V and J ends, which lost 1 base and 0 bases, there was a span of 13 bases. The CDR3 contains 17 residues. The CDR3 sequence: CAWSALGYSSGANVLTF. Here the CDR3 DNA reads TGTGCCTGGAGTGCCTTGGGCTATAGCTCTGGGGCCAACGTCCTGACTTTC.

The chain has TRBV4-1 and TRBJ2-7; 10 bases fit TRBD1. Losses at the gene ends were 4 bases for V and 5 bases for J; bases not matched to a gene: 11. Germline V gene sequence: CDR1 MGHRA, CDR2 YSYEKL. This CDR3 region has 16 residues. The CDR3 loop reads CASSRVLRDRGDEQYF. The DNA of the CDR3 is TGCGCCAGCAGCCGGGTTCTCCGGGACAGGGGCGACGAGCAGTACTTC.

This chain uses TRBV20-1 with TRBJ2-7; 7 bases line up with TRBD2. CDR3 size: 11 residues. Unmatched junction bases numbered 3, after V lost 5 bases and J lost 5 bases. CDR1 and CDR2 (germline): DFQATT, SNEGSKA (reference sequence). CDR3 DNA sequence: TGCAGTGCTCAGCGGGGAGACGAGCAGTACTTC. Amino acids: CSAQRGDEQYF.

This clone showed up just once. The V and J genes are TRBV7-2 and TRBJ1-3; the D is unclear. V dropped 5 bases and J dropped 4 bases, with 12 bases sitting between them. The germline gives CDR1 SGHTA, CDR2 FQGNSA. The CDR3 runs to 14 residues. CDR3 nucleotide sequence: TGTGCCAGCAGCGGCACGTTGTCCGGAAACACCATATATTTT. Amino acid sequence: CASSGTLSGNTIYF.

V usage is TRBV6-5 and J usage is TRBJ1-2, with D unresolved. Trimming left V 0 bases short and J 5 bases short, with 10 bases between. The germline gives CDR1 MNHEY, CDR2 SVGAGI. The CDR3 extends over 14 amino acids. CDR3 nucleotides: TGTGCCAGCAGTTACTCACGGGATGGGTATGGCTACACCTTC. This encodes CASSYSRDGYGYTF.